These 3 T cell receptor beta chains came from one sample sequenced in a study of CD8 T cells in ankylosing spondylitis. TCRdb redid the calling of the 5' RACE reads with MiXCR, one entry per CDR3 protein. The sample holds 30,000 to 45,000 distinct CDR3 sequences, 6% seen once. What was sequenced was blood, either unsorted or a sorted T cell fraction (not recorded which). The source of these receptors is a male donor with ankylosing spondylitis or in good health (not recorded which).

This clonotype was recorded many times. This chain uses TRBV20-1 with TRBJ2-7; D could derive from TRBD1 or TRBD2 (5 bases each). Trimming shortened V by 2 bases and J by 6 bases, and 20 bases separated the two germline ends. Germline V gene lookup returns CDR1 DFQATT and CDR2 SNEGSKA (reference sequence). CDR3 length equals 15 residues. The CDR3 sequence is CSARSWGQGALEQYF. CDR3 in DNA: TGCAGTGCTAGATCGTGGGGCCAGGGAGCCCTCGAGCAGTACTTC.

This clonotype was counted between two and nine times. This chain links TRBV7-9 with TRBJ1-2; TRBD1 agrees at 8 bases. This CDR3 spans 12 amino acids. The V gene end was trimmed by 8 bases and the J gene end by 4 bases; junction bases not matched to a gene: 3. From germline, CDR1 is SEHNR and CDR2 FQNEAQ (reference sequence). CDR3 sequence reads: CASDRGGYGYTF. CDR3 nucleotides: TGTGCCAGCGACAGGGGTGGCTATGGCTACACCTTC.

This clonotype was picked up many times. The gene calls are TRBV29-1 and TRBJ2-1; 9 nucleotides line up with TRBD2. The CDR3 has 13 amino acids. Germline-derived CDR1 and CDR2 are SQVTM and ANQGSEA. V was pared by 7 bases and J by 4 bases, with 5 bases of the junction left unmatched. The CDR3 nucleotides read TGCAGCGGGGCGGGGGGGAATTACAATGAGCAGTTCTTC. This sequence encodes CSGAGGNYNEQFF.